A selection of T cell receptor beta chains follows, all from one sample in a study of blood T cells in healthy people across ages. TCRdb reanalysed the 5' RACE reads using MiXCR and keeps one entry per CDR3 protein. The data show under 2 million distinct CDR3 sequences, with 34% seen just once and roughly 12% held by the top ten. Sequenced sample: blood. All receptors derive from a woman younger than 45 in good health. The CDR3 runs from the conserved cysteine through the conserved F or W.

V: TRBV20-1; J: TRBJ2-6; CDR3: CSAAGRQGAFGANVLTF
V: TRBV3-1; J: TRBJ2-5; CDR3: CASSPRGGSGEQYF
V: TRBV7-9; J: TRBJ1-5; CDR3: CANSSDGKSNQPQHF
V: TRBV29-1; J: TRBJ1-1; CDR3: CSVKIGQGATEAFF
V: TRBV6-6; J: TRBJ1-6; CDR3: CASSRQGIFNSPLHF
V: TRBV6-2/TRBV6-3; J: TRBJ2-7; CDR3: CARGFGEFPYEQYF
V: TRBV2; J: TRBJ2-7; CDR3: CASSGQYEQYF
V: TRBV11-2; J: TRBJ2-3; CDR3: CASTLAGGPNAADTQYF
V: TRBV25-1; J: TRBJ1-6; CDR3: CASRDADTYNSPLHF
V: TRBV6-1; J: TRBJ1-5; CDR3: CASSAARSNQPQHF
V: TRBV6-2/TRBV6-3; J: TRBJ2-1; CDR3: CASSYSGVNEQFF
V: TRBV5-5; J: TRBJ2-7; CDR3: CASSLAVSRSYEQYF
V: TRBV2; J: TRBJ1-5; CDR3: CASSDGVLSNQPQHF
V: TRBV20-1; J: TRBJ2-3; CDR3: CSASIVAGDTQYF
V: TRBV9; J: TRBJ2-1; CDR3: CASSSTPTEYNEQFF
V: TRBV7-7; J: TRBJ2-1; CDR3: CASSLVRELYNEQFF
V: TRBV7-9; J: TRBJ2-3; CDR3: CASSLADSSTDTQYF
V: TRBV7-2; J: TRBJ1-5; CDR3: CASSLAPRNQPQHF
V: TRBV7-3; J: TRBJ2-5; CDR3: CASSLLGAGGIQETQYF
V: TRBV27; J: TRBJ2-7; CDR3: CASRLQVGSYEQYF
V: TRBV19; J: .; CDR3: CASSPALRSYEQYF
V: TRBV29-1; J: TRBJ2-3; CDR3: CSVGPDTQYF
V: TRBV20-1; J: TRBJ2-1; CDR3: CSARLDTQETQFF
V: TRBV7-9; J: TRBJ2-1; CDR3: CASSLRKGGRAEDEQFF
V: TRBV24-1; J: TRBJ2-2; CDR3: CATPGLATTGELFF
V: TRBV7-2; J: TRBJ2-3; CDR3: CATDPVPTDTQYF
V: TRBV29-1; J: .; CDR3: CSTRLGQGAGETQYF
V: TRBV4-1; J: TRBJ2-7; CDR3: CASSPYRVSGNEQYF
V: TRBV29-1; J: TRBJ2-1; CDR3: CSVEDNRVGETQFF
V: TRBV6-5; J: TRBJ2-3; CDR3: CASRGGGAPDTQYF
V: TRBV20-1; J: TRBJ1-1; CDR3: CSARQIEAFF
V: TRBV6-1; J: TRBJ2-7; CDR3: CASSEPTYEQYF
V: TRBV7-9; J: TRBJ2-1; CDR3: CASSFAYGAYEQFF
V: TRBV3-1; J: TRBJ2-5; CDR3: CASSPSRGLETQYF
V: TRBV6-5; J: TRBJ1-2; CDR3: CASRSGTGDGYTF
V: TRBV7-8; J: TRBJ2-2; CDR3: CASSSRRAGVSGELFF
V: TRBV29-1; J: TRBJ1-2; CDR3: CSVSQGGYGYTF
V: TRBV5-1; J: TRBJ1-2; CDR3: CASSLDSFGYTF
V: TRBV18; J: TRBJ1-2; CDR3: CASSSTTGEDYGYTF
V: TRBV29-1; J: TRBJ2-5; CDR3: CSVEDYETQYF
V: TRBV28; J: TRBJ2-1; CDR3: CASSLFGGLNEQFF
V: TRBV7-3; J: TRBJ1-1; CDR3: CASSPRGLSEAFF
V: TRBV27; J: TRBJ2-7; CDR3: CASKTQGTSPYEQYF
V: TRBV24-1; J: TRBJ2-1; CDR3: CATSDSRGGGIKNEQFF
V: TRBV14; J: TRBJ1-1; CDR3: CASSQDIEAFF
V: TRBV6-6; J: TRBJ2-3; CDR3: CASSYSASGGYTDTQYF
V: TRBV7-3; J: TRBJ2-3; CDR3: CASSLTGLVTDTQYF
V: TRBV12-3/TRBV12-4; J: TRBJ2-5; CDR3: CASSSTGTGGMKTQYF